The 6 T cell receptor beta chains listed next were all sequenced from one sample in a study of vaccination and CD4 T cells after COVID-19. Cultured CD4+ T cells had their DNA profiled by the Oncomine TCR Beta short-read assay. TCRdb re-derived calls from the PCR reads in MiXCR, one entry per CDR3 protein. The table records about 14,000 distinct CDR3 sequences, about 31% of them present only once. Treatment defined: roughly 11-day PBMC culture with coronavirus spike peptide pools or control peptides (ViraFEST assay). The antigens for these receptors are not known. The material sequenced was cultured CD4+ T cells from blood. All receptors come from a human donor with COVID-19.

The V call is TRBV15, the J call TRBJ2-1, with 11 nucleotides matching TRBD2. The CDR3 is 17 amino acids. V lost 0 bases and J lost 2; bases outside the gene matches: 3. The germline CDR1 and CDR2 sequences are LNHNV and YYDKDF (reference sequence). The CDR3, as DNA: TGTGCCACCAGCAGAGATGAACTAGCGGGGGCCTACAATGAGCAGTTCTTC. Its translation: CATSRDELAGAYNEQFF.

This chain's CDR3 is CSVESPGNTEAFF. The CDR3 DNA sequence: TGCAGCGTTGAGTCCCCAGGGAACACTGAAGCTTTCTTT. This chain joins TRBV29-1 and TRBJ1-1; D unresolved. The CDR3 is 13 amino acids. Per the germline V gene, CDR1 is SQVTM and CDR2 is ANQGSEA. The V end lost 3 bases, the J end lost 1 base, and 9 bases lay between the germline ends.

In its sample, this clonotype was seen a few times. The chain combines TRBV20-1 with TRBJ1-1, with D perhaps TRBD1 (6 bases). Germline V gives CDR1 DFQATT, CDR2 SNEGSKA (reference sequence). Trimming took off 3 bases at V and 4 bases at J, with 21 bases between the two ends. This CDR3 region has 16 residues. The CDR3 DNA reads TGCAGTGCTAGGAAGGAATCCAGGGGTTGGGTCACTGAAGCTTTCTTT. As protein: CSARKESRGWVTEAFF.

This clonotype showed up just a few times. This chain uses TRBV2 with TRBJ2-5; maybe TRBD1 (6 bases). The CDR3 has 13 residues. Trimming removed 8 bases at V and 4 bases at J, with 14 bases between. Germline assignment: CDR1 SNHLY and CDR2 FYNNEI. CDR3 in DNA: TGTGCCAGCTGTAGCCTGGACAGAGAGACCCAGTACTTC. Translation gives CASCSLDRETQYF.

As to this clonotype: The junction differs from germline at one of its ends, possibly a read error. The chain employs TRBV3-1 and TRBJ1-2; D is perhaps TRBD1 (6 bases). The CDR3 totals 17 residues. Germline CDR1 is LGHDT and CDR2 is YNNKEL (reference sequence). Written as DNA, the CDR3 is TGTGCCAGCAGACAAGGGATGGGGCAGGGGCGATGGTATGGCTACACCTTC. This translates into CASRQGMGQGRWYGYTF.

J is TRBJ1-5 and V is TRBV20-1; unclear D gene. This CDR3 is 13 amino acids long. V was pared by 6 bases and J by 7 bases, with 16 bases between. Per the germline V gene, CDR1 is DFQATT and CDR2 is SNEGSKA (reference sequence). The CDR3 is CSARDVPSQPQHF. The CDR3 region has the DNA TGCAGTGCCCGCGACGTCCCATCACAGCCCCAGCATTTT.